A single sample is the source of the 14 T cell receptor beta chains below, sequenced in a study of neoadjuvant nivolumab and ipilimumab in lung cancer. Sequenced by immunoSEQ multiplex PCR; TCRdb stores in-frame clones only, minus some. The table has 40,000 to 55,000 clones, roughly 91% seen once. Sample: blood, taken before neoadjuvant nivolumab, alone or with ipilimumab. The source of these receptors is an adult with non-small cell lung cancer. Some clones in this sample may be carry-over from other donors' samples.

The chain couples TRBV6-1 to TRBJ2-3, with 12 bases lining up with TRBD1. The CDR3 sequence is 15 residues long. Per the germline V gene, CDR1 is MNHNS and CDR2 is SASEGT. V gave up 3 bases and J gave up 4 bases; unmatched junction bases: 2. Here the CDR3 DNA reads TGTGCCAGCAGTGAGGGGACAGGGGGCGCAGATACGCAGTATTTT. Amino acids: CASSEGTGGADTQYF.

This clone was seen just once. The chain links TRBV15 to TRBJ2-3; D not resolved. Germline V gives CDR1 LNHNV, CDR2 YYDKDF (reference sequence). The V and J ends lost 0 bases and 14 bases respectively, with 18 bases between them. The CDR3 has 14 residues. CDR3 amino acids: CATSRDKIGPAWYF. CDR3 coding DNA: TGTGCCACCAGCAGAGATAAGATAGGCCCGGCATGGTATTTT. Variable domain in full (rest from reference TRBV15 and TRBJ2-3): DAMVIQNPRYQVTQFGKPVTLSCSQTLNHNVMYWYQQKSSQAPKLLFHYYDKDFNNEADTPDNFQSRRPNTSFCFLDIRSPGLGDTAMYLCATSRDKIGPAWYFGPGTRLTVL.

The genes are TRBV7-8 and TRBJ2-2, with TRBD1 matching 7 bases. There are 15 residues in the CDR3. The ends lost 4 bases at V and 1 base at J; junction bases unmatched: 3. Looked up from germline, CDR1 is SGHVS and CDR2 is FQNEAQ. DNA of the CDR3: TGTGCCAGCAGCTCCCGGGACAGGAACACCGGGGAGCTGTTTTTT. Residues: CASSSRDRNTGELFF.

This clone was recorded once. V and J are TRBV29-1 and TRBJ1-2, with 11 bases identical to TRBD1. From germline, CDR1 is SQVTM and CDR2 ANQGSEA. The V and J ends lost 8 bases and 3 bases, in that order; junction bases with no gene match: 14. This CDR3 contains 16 residues. The CDR3 region has the DNA TGCAGCTCCGGTTCAACGGACAGGGGGCATGACTATGGCTACACCTTC. It is translated as CSSGSTDRGHDYGYTF. The full variable domain, completed using reference TRBV29-1 and TRBJ1-2, is SAVISQKPSRDICQRGTSLTIQCQVDSQVTMMFWYRQQPGQSLTLIATANQGSEATYESGFVIDKFPISRPNLTFSTLTVSNMSPEDSSIYLCSSGSTDRGHDYGYTFGSGTRLTVV.

The chain couples TRBV7-9 to TRBJ2-3; TRBD2 aligns across 9 bases. The CDR3 contains 17 residues. Germline loops: CDR1 SEHNR, CDR2 FQNEAQ (reference sequence). The V segment lost 10 bases and the J segment 1 base; nucleotides outside the gene matches: 15. This CDR3 is CATRRGAGGPGTDTQYF. The CDR3 DNA is TGTGCCACCCGGCGGGGTGCGGGAGGGCCAGGCACAGATACGCAGTATTTT.

This clone was recorded once. The chain uses TRBV30 and TRBJ2-2, with D unclear. This CDR3 comprises 13 residues. The germline V gene has CDR1 GTSNPN and CDR2 SVGIG (reference sequence). V was pared by 3 bases and J by 4 bases, with 9 bases between. CDR3 in amino acids: CAWSPALTGELFF. DNA of the CDR3: TGTGCCTGGAGCCCGGCTCTCACCGGGGAGCTGTTTTTT. The full variable domain, completed using reference TRBV30 and TRBJ2-2, is SQTIHQWPATLVQPVGSPLSLECTVEGTSNPNLYWYRQAAGRGLQLLFYSVGIGQISSEVPQNLSASRPQDRQFILSSKKLLLSDSGFYLCAWSPALTGELFFGEGSRLTVL.

The V gene is TRBV7-9, the J gene TRBJ2-2; D remains unclear. From germline, CDR1 is SEHNR and CDR2 FQNEAQ (reference sequence). This CDR3 comprises 15 residues. V gave up 1 base and J gave up 7 bases, with 13 bases separating them. Written as DNA, the CDR3 is TGTGCCAGCAGCTTAGTCCCCTCAGTCCACGGGGAGCTGTTTTTT. Its protein is CASSLVPSVHGELFF. Full variable domain (outside the CDR3, taken from reference TRBV7-9 and TRBJ2-2): DTGVSQNPRHKITKRGQNVTFRCDPISEHNRLYWYRQTLGQGPEFLTYFQNEAQLEKSRLLSDRFSAERPKGSFSTLEIQRTEQGDSAMYLCASSLVPSVHGELFFGEGSRLTVL.

For this clone: At one boundary the junction diverges from the germline segment, which might be a read error. The gene calls are TRBV7-7 and TRBJ2-7; 12 bases are a match to TRBD2. The CDR3 is 15 amino acids. CDR1 and CDR2 from the germline V gene are SSHAT and FNYEAQ (reference sequence). The CDR3 protein is CASSAGLAGNYEQYF. The CDR3 nucleotides are TGTGCTAGCAGCGCCGGACTAGCGGGAAACTACGAGCAGTACTTC.

V is TRBV19 and J is TRBJ2-3; TRBD2 matches at 8 bases. The CDR3 covers 17 residues. V dropped 2 bases and J dropped 2; count of bases not matched to a gene: 9. Per the germline V gene, CDR1 is LNHDA and CDR2 is SQIVND (reference sequence). The CDR3 loop reads CASSIQAGGLFTDTQYF. The CDR3 DNA reads as TGTGCCAGTAGTATACAGGCGGGAGGCTTGTTCACAGATACGCAGTATTTT.

This clone has just one count. V and J are TRBV7-2 and TRBJ2-3, with D possibly being TRBD1 (5 bases). V lost 5 bases to trimming and J lost 0 bases, with 9 bases between them. The V gene's germline CDR1 is SGHTA and CDR2 FQGNSA. The CDR3 covers 14 residues. The CDR3 loop is CASSLRQSTDTQYF. DNA of the CDR3: TGTGCCAGCAGCCTGAGACAGAGCACAGATACGCAGTATTTT.

The chain links TRBV4-2 to TRBJ1-4, with TRBD1 matching 8 bases. The CDR3 length is 15 residues. Germline values: CDR1 LGHNA, CDR2 YNFKEQ. Unmatched junction bases numbered 3, after V lost 4 bases and J lost 2 bases. The CDR3 DNA reads as TGTGCCAGCAGCCTTAACAGGGGGACTAATGAAAAACTGTTTTTT. The encoded protein is CASSLNRGTNEKLFF.

The chain couples TRBV11-2 to TRBJ2-7; weak D call: TRBD2 (5 bases). The germline V gene has CDR1 SGHAT and CDR2 FQNNGV. This CDR3 has 17 residues. V was trimmed by 2 bases and J by 5 bases, leaving 22 bases between them. The CDR3 DNA sequence: TGTGCCAGCAGCTTAAGGCCCCCCGGGGAGCTCCCCCACGAGCAGTACTTC. Amino acid sequence: CASSLRPPGELPHEQYF.

The V gene is TRBV7-9, the J gene TRBJ2-5; 12 positions agree with TRBD2. The CDR3 totals 17 residues. Trimming cost V 5 bases and J 4 bases; bases outside gene matches: 11. Germline-derived CDR1 and CDR2 are SEHNR and FQNEAQ (reference sequence). In DNA, the CDR3 is TGTGCCAGCAGCCCGCGCTCTAGCGGGAGGGCCGGAGAGACCCAGTACTTC. Protein: CASSPRSSGRAGETQYF.

The chain couples TRBV9 to TRBJ2-7; 9 bases align to TRBD2. The germline V gene has CDR1 SGDLS and CDR2 YYNGEE. This CDR3 region has 16 residues. V trimming: 4 bases; J trimming: 5 bases; junction bases outside the gene matches: 13. DNA for the CDR3: TGTGCCAGCAGCCCCGGGTGGGCGGGAGGGCCAGACGAGCAGTACTTC. Translating gives CASSPGWAGGPDEQYF. Based on the CDR3 plus reference TRBV9 and TRBJ2-7, the full variable domain is DSGVTQTPKHLITATGQRVTLRCSPRSGDLSVYWYQQSLDQGLQFLIQYYNGEERAKGNILERFSAQQFPDLHSELNLSSLELGDSALYFCASSPGWAGGPDEQYFGPGTRLTVT.